What follows are 28 T cell receptor beta chains derived from one specimen sequenced in a study of breast tumors, draining lymph nodes, adjacent tissues. TCRdb reprocessed the multiplex PCR reads via MiXCR and lists one record per CDR3 protein. This table holds tens of thousands of distinct CDR3 sequences, 45% to 65% found once. Sequencing input: breast tumor tissue. The origin of the receptors is a female donor with breast cancer. Some clones in this sample may be carry-over from other donors' samples.

This chain uses TRBV5-5 with TRBJ2-3; 14 bases align to TRBD2. The germline gives CDR1 SGHKS, CDR2 YYEKEE (reference sequence). The length of the CDR3 is 16 residues. V gave up 4 bases and J gave up 6 bases; unmatched junction bases: 7. This CDR3 is CASSKGLAGAADTQYF. The CDR3, as DNA: TGTGCCAGCAGCAAGGGACTAGCGGGAGCGGCTGATACGCAGTATTTT.

This clonotype has more than one count but fewer than ten. The chain recombines TRBV28 with TRBJ1-2, with D perhaps matching TRBD1 (6 bases). Germline-derived CDR1 and CDR2 are MDHEN and SYDVKM. V was cut by 8 bases and J by 1 base, with 26 bases left in between. There are 18 residues in the CDR3. The CDR3 DNA reads TGTGCCAGCCGGAGGGTTTCGGCGGGGGGGGGCTATAACTATGGCTACACCTTC. This translates into CASRRVSAGGGYNYGYTF.

This rearrangement joins TRBV29-1 to TRBJ1-3; perhaps TRBD1 as D (6 bases). The CDR3 loop spans 19 amino acids. Germline loops: CDR1 SQVTM, CDR2 ANQGSEA. The V end was cut by 4 bases, the J end by 3 bases, with 28 bases between. CDR3 loop: CSVVYYLGGGPVNGNTIYF. CDR3 DNA sequence: TGCAGCGTTGTTTACTACTTAGGGGGGGGACCGGTTAATGGAAACACCATATATTTT.

The chain joins TRBV5-1 to TRBJ2-3, with 7 nucleotides matching TRBD2. V dropped 3 bases and J dropped 4; count of bases not matched to a gene: 8. The CDR3 has 15 residues. Germline CDR1 and CDR2: SGHRS and YFSETQ. The CDR3 coding sequence is TGCGCCAGCAGCTCCCTTGGCGGGAGCTCAGATACGCAGTATTTT. This codes for CASSSLGGSSDTQYF.

The sample holds many counts of this clonotype. This sequence joins TRBV28 and TRBJ2-5, with TRBD2 identical over 7 bases. Germline-derived CDR1 and CDR2 are MDHEN and SYDVKM. V dropped 5 bases and J dropped 5; count of bases not matched to a gene: 11. CDR3 length: 15 amino acids. The CDR3 is CASSPMGGRSETQYF. The CDR3 DNA sequence: TGTGCCAGCAGTCCCATGGGAGGGAGGAGTGAGACCCAGTACTTC.

This rearrangement joins TRBV24-1 to TRBJ2-5; the D gene is possibly TRBD1 (5 bases). V shed 6 bases and J shed 7 bases, with 14 bases lying between them. CDR3 size: 13 residues. Germline CDR1 reads KGHDR; CDR2 reads SFDVKD. CDR3 residues: CATSLGARGTQYF. The CDR3 DNA sequence: TGTGCCACCAGTCTTGGGGCTAGAGGGACCCAGTACTTC.

This clonotype is deemed medium-sized. This chain joins TRBV20-1 and TRBJ1-5, with D unclear. The germline V gene has CDR1 DFQATT and CDR2 SNEGSKA (reference sequence). V dropped 0 bases and J dropped 2 bases, with 8 bases sitting between them. The CDR3 consists of 14 residues. CDR3: CSAREDIRNQPQHF. CDR3 DNA sequence: TGCAGTGCTAGAGAAGACATACGCAATCAGCCCCAGCATTTT.

This chain joins TRBV29-1 and TRBJ2-3, with a possible D match to TRBD2 (5 bases). CDR1 SQVTM and CDR2 ANQGSEA come from the germline V gene. Trimming took off 1 base at V and 11 bases at J, with 22 bases between the two ends. This CDR3 has 15 residues. The CDR3 reads CSVEVWESSYNEQYF. The CDR3 DNA is TGCAGCGTTGAAGTGTGGGAGAGCTCCTACAATGAGCAGTATTTT.

The chain uses TRBV19 and TRBJ1-1; 7 bases are a match to TRBD1. Germline V gene data show CDR1 as LNHDA and CDR2 as SQIVND (reference sequence). With V trimmed by 5 bases and J by 4 bases, 7 bases remained unmatched. The CDR3 runs 14 residues. The CDR3: CASSPSTGFTEAFF. The CDR3 DNA is TGTGCCAGTAGTCCTTCGACAGGGTTCACTGAAGCTTTCTTT.

The chain recombines TRBV29-1 with TRBJ2-1; 7 bases fit TRBD2. CDR1 SQVTM and CDR2 ANQGSEA come from the germline V gene. The CDR3 totals 15 residues. Unmatched junction bases numbered 6, after V lost 1 base and J lost 3 bases. CDR3 bases: TGCAGCGTTGAAGGCGCGGGAGCACGCTACAATGAGCAGTTCTTC. It yields the protein CSVEGAGARYNEQFF.

V and J are TRBV4-1 and TRBJ1-5, with 9 bases that match TRBD1. V was clipped by 4 bases and J by 0 bases; unmatched bases: 7. CDR1 MGHRA and CDR2 YSYEKL come from the germline V gene. The CDR3 runs 17 residues. CDR3 nucleotides: TGCGCCAGCAGCCTACGACAGGGGGAGCTTAGCAATCAGCCCCAGCATTTT. Translation gives CASSLRQGELSNQPQHF.

This clonotype was observed a few times. The genes are TRBV5-1 and TRBJ1-1; D remains unclear. The CDR3 is 13 residues long. Trimming shortened V by 4 bases and J by 1 base, and 8 bases separated the two germline ends. The germline V gene encodes CDR1 SGHRS and CDR2 YFSETQ. CDR3 protein: CASSLWGNTEAFF. The DNA of the CDR3 is TGCGCCAGCAGCCTGTGGGGGAACACTGAAGCTTTCTTT.

The V and J genes are TRBV10-3 and TRBJ2-1; D is unresolved. The CDR3 runs 13 residues. Germline V gene sequence: CDR1 ENHRY, CDR2 SYGVKD. Trimming took 4 bases from V and 3 from J, leaving 7 bases between them. The DNA for the CDR3 is TGTGCCATCAGTGCAGGCTACTACAATGAGCAGTTCTTC. As protein: CAISAGYYNEQFF.

This clonotype was counted a few times. One base away lies a much larger clone, so this may be a sequencing read error. J is TRBJ2-1 and V is TRBV20-1; 7 positions agree with TRBD1. Germline CDR1 reads DFQATT; CDR2 reads SNEGSKA (reference sequence). The CDR3 has 12 amino acids. CDR3 loop: CSANRGKNEPFF. Here the CDR3 DNA reads TGCAGTGCGAACAGGGGAAAAAATGAGCCGTTCTTC.

The V gene is TRBV6-5, the J gene TRBJ1-3; D not certain. V was pared by 5 bases and J by 4 bases, with 9 bases between. The CDR3 contains 13 residues. Germline V CDR1 and CDR2: MNHEY, SVGAGI. CDR3 nucleotides: TGTGCCAGCAGTCTCCGGGAGGGAAACACCATATATTTT. This translates into CASSLREGNTIYF.

This clonotype counts as large (0.1 to 1%). The CDR3 reads CSVEIWDSRYNEQFF. The CDR3 bases are TGCAGCGTTGAGATATGGGACAGCCGATACAATGAGCAGTTCTTC. J is TRBJ2-1 and V is TRBV29-1; 7 nucleotides match TRBD1. The J segment lost 4 bases and the V segment lost 3 bases, leaving 9 bases of the junction unmatched. Germline values: CDR1 SQVTM, CDR2 ANQGSEA. The CDR3 sequence is 15 residues long.

This clonotype has a single count. The germline gene is not matched at one end of the junction; a read error may be the cause. The chain employs TRBV5-4 and TRBJ2-3; 11 positions agree with TRBD2. This CDR3 has 18 amino acids. Germline CDR1 and CDR2: SGHNT and YYREEE (reference sequence). Written as DNA, the CDR3 is TGTGCCAGCAGCTCATCGCTCATAGCGGGGGGGTTCACAGATGCGCAATATTTT. Its translation: CASSSSLIAGGFTDAQYF.

This clonotype occurred many times. This chain connects TRBV28 to TRBJ2-3; 7 bases are a match to TRBD2. There are 14 residues in the CDR3. CDR1 is MDHEN, CDR2 SYDVKM, per germline. V shed 4 bases, J shed 2 bases, and the junction held 3 bases outside the gene matches. CDR3 DNA sequence: TGTGCCAGCAGTTCGGGACTATTCACAGATACGCAGTATTTT. Amino acid sequence: CASSSGLFTDTQYF.

The rearrangement joins TRBV7-2 to TRBJ2-7; D is undetermined. Germline V CDR1 and CDR2: SGHTA, FQGNSA. This CDR3 is 12 amino acids long. Trimming cost V 6 bases and J 2 bases, with 8 bases left between them. The CDR3 region has the DNA TGTGCCAGCAGAATGGATGCCTACGAGCAGTACTTC. Translating it yields CASRMDAYEQYF.

The CDR3 DNA sequence: TGTGCCAGCAGTTACGTTGGCCGGGTGAACGGATATAATCAGCCCCAGCATTTT. This translates into CASSYVGRVNGYNQPQHF. The rearrangement joins TRBV6-5 to TRBJ1-5; D gene uncertain. V lost 2 bases and J lost 4, with 21 bases in between. Germline CDR1 MNHEY, CDR2 SVGAGI. The CDR3 consists of 18 residues.

This clonotype was observed a handful of times. The J gene is TRBJ1-4, the V gene TRBV20-1; D remains unclear. The germline CDR1 and CDR2 sequences are DFQATT and SNEGSKA (reference sequence). The CDR3 consists of 11 residues. The V end was cut by 6 bases, the J end by 7 bases, with 9 bases between. Written as DNA, the CDR3 is TGCAGTGCCCCGGACGGTGAAAAACTGTTTTTT. Translating gives CSAPDGEKLFF.

This clonotype appeared a single time. The rearrangement joins TRBV29-1 to TRBJ2-3, with D possibly matching TRBD1 (6 bases). Trimming took off 8 bases at V and 2 bases at J, with 17 bases between the two ends. The V gene's germline CDR1 is SQVTM and CDR2 ANQGSEA. The CDR3 is 14 amino acids. CDR3 sequence reads: CSLSLQGVTDTQYF. The CDR3 bases are TGCAGCCTCTCCCTACAGGGAGTCACAGATACGCAGTATTTT.

The chain links TRBV20-1 to TRBJ1-4, with D possibly matching TRBD1 (5 bases). The germline V and J ends were trimmed by 1 base and 2 bases, with 14 bases remaining between them. The CDR3 sequence is 16 residues long. Germline values: CDR1 DFQATT, CDR2 SNEGSKA (reference sequence). The CDR3 spells CSARAEGWGTNEKLFF. DNA for the CDR3: TGCAGTGCTAGAGCAGAGGGGTGGGGGACTAATGAAAAACTGTTTTTT.

This clonotype has a handful of counts. This chain uses TRBV24-1 with TRBJ2-5, with D possibly matching TRBD2 (7 bases). The CDR3 runs 14 residues. Trimming removed 3 bases at V and 5 bases at J, with 12 bases between. In germline, CDR1 is KGHDR, CDR2 SFDVKD. DNA for the CDR3: TGTGCCACCAGTGATCCCTGGGGGGGCGAGACCCAGTACTTC. Encoded protein: CATSDPWGGETQYF.

V and J are TRBV19 and TRBJ1-2, with D perhaps matching TRBD1 (5 bases). The CDR3 covers 13 residues. Germline loops: CDR1 LNHDA, CDR2 SQIVND (reference sequence). The V end lost 5 bases, the J end lost 10 bases, and 17 bases lay between the germline ends. CDR3 amino acids: CASSPGLAGAYTF. The CDR3 region has the DNA TGTGCCAGTAGTCCGGGACTAGCGGGAGCCTACACCTTC.

This clonotype was found once. The genes are TRBV5-1 and TRBJ2-5, with D uncertain. The CDR3 is 15 residues long. The germline gives CDR1 SGHRS, CDR2 YFSETQ. The V end was cut by 7 bases, the J end by 4 bases, with 20 bases between. DNA for the CDR3: TGCGCCAGCGGCCCCCCCCTTAGGGTCGGAGAGACCCAGTACTTC. This codes for CASGPPLRVGETQYF.

This chain joins TRBV6-4 and TRBJ2-7; the match to TRBD2 covers 11 bases. CDR3 length: 12 residues. Germline V gene lookup returns CDR1 MRHNA and CDR2 SNTAGT. The DNA for the CDR3 is TGTGCCAGCAGTCACGGGACTAGCGGACGGCAGGTC. Its translation is CASSHGTSGRQV.

The rearrangement links TRBV7-9 to TRBJ1-1, with 9 bases that match TRBD1. J lost 5 bases, V lost 3 bases, and 10 bases had no gene match. The CDR3 loop spans 16 amino acids. CDR1 and CDR2 from the germline V gene are SEHNR and FQNEAQ (reference sequence). The CDR3 reads CASSFGDRESRTEAFF. CDR3 coding DNA: TGTGCCAGCAGCTTTGGGGACAGGGAGAGTAGGACTGAAGCTTTCTTT.